This T cell receptor beta chain appears in the sequencing data of a study of cytomegalovirus exposure and HLA in healthy donors. Use of 60 Vbeta and 13 Jbeta primers characterized the PCR. Assay used: immunoSEQ multiplex PCR; TCRdb lists only in-frame clones, some missing. Of approximately 220,000 clones listed, roughly 80% are singletons. The table lists this clone with many counts. V shed 5 bases and J 6 bases; nucleotides not matched to a gene: 1. Germline CDR1 is SGHNT and CDR2 is YENEEA. The length of the CDR3 is 12 residues. The TCR comes from a man aged 35-49 years in good health and CMV-seronegative. Source material: PBMCs. This rearrangement joins TRBV11-3 to TRBJ2-1; 7 bases agree with TRBD2. The CDR3 is CASSPSGNEQFF. CDR3 coding DNA: TGTGCCAGCAGCCCTAGCGGCAATGAGCAGTTCTTC.